These 17 T cell receptor beta chains share one sample of origin, sequenced in a study of T cells in Graves' hyperthyroidism and ophthalmopathy (dated by TCRdb to the late 2010s). The library was produced with multiplex PCR. Data came from an Illumina HiSeq 2000. The TCR beta CDR3 regions were amplified from RNA transcripts. The TCR CDR3 was subjected to a first round of RT-PCR using the HTBI primer set and the Qiagen OneStep RT-PCR kit. TCRdb reprocessed the public reads (quality trimming at Q25 with fastp, clone calling with MiXCR) and kept in-frame beta chains. A single entry per CDR3 protein holds the most common genes and DNA from its merged rows. Within this sample are some 350,000 distinct CDR3 sequences, with 25% of them counted one time only. The top ten hold around four fifths of the sample. Sequences were obtained from blood. These receptors all come from a man aged 45-65 years with Graves' hyperthyroidism.

This clonotype was recorded a few times. The chain uses TRBV6-1 and TRBJ2-7; weak D call: TRBD1 (5 bases). The CDR3 sequence is 13 residues long. CDR1 and CDR2 (germline): MNHNS, SASEGT. The ends were cut back, 11 bases at V and 0 bases at J, with 14 bases in the middle. The CDR3 protein is CAGLQGNSYEQYF. DNA for the CDR3: TGTGCCGGTTTGCAGGGTAACTCCTACGAGCAGTACTTC.

The CDR3 nucleotides read TGTGCCAGCACCGAAGGTGGAGGGCGAAACACCATATATTTT. Its translation: CASTEGGGRNTIYF. V gene TRBV6-1 combines with J gene TRBJ1-3; D is undetermined. The CDR3 has 14 residues. CDR1 is MNHNS, CDR2 SASEGT, per germline. V lost 7 bases to trimming and J lost 5 bases, with 15 bases between them.

This clonotype was detected a few times. The rearrangement links TRBV6-2 or TRBV6-3 to TRBJ2-6; 7 nucleotides line up with TRBD1. V lost 7 bases, J lost 0 bases, and 6 bases stayed unmatched. Germline V gene sequence: CDR1 MNHEY, CDR2 SVGEGT. The CDR3 is 16 amino acids. The CDR3 is CASKTGFNSGANVLTF. The CDR3 DNA follows: TGTGCCAGCAAGACAGGGTTCAACTCTGGGGCCAACGTCCTGACTTTC.

The rearrangement joins TRBV29-1 to TRBJ2-4, with 11 nucleotides matching TRBD2. The CDR3 loop spans 15 amino acids. Germline loops: CDR1 SQVTM, CDR2 ANQGSEA. V gave up 4 bases and J gave up 0 bases; unmatched junction bases: 2. The CDR3 loop reads CSVAGLAGAKNIQYF. The CDR3 nucleotides are TGCAGCGTTGCTGGACTAGCGGGAGCCAAAAACATTCAGTACTTC. Filled out from reference TRBV29-1 and TRBJ2-4, the complete variable domain reads SAVISQKPSRDICQRGTSLTIQCQVDSQVTMMFWYRQQPGQSLTLIATANQGSEATYESGFVIDKFPISRPNLTFSTLTVSNMSPEDSSIYLCSVAGLAGAKNIQYFGAGTRLSVL.

V is TRBV20-1 and J is TRBJ1-5; weak D call: TRBD1 (6 bases). The germline V gene encodes CDR1 DFQATT and CDR2 SNEGSKA (reference sequence). Trimming pared 3 bases from V and 3 bases from J, leaving 9 bases between. This CDR3 has 13 amino acids. DNA for the CDR3: TGCAGTGCTAGCAGGGGCTCCAATCAGCCCCAGCATTTT. Protein: CSASRGSNQPQHF.

Ten or more counts support this clonotype. V and J are TRBV12-3 or TRBV12-4 and TRBJ2-3; 12 bases line up with TRBD2. The CDR3 totals 15 residues. V shed 4 bases, J shed 5 bases, and the junction held 4 bases outside the gene matches. CDR3 sequence reads: CASSSGLAGKDTQYF. CDR3 DNA: TGTGCCAGCAGTTCAGGACTAGCGGGAAAAGATACGCAGTATTTT.

For this clonotype: Given a much more abundant clone one base away, this may be a read error. The rearrangement uses TRBV11-3 and TRBJ2-5, with TRBD2 matching over 8 bases. The CDR3 has 15 amino acids. V was pared by 5 bases and J by 0 bases, with 5 bases of the junction left unmatched. Germline V gene lookup returns CDR1 SGHNT and CDR2 YENEEA. CDR3 sequence reads: CASSLYGRDQETQYF. CDR3 bases: TGTGCCAGCAGCCTCTACGGGAGGGACCAAGAGACCCAGTACTTC.

This chain links TRBV5-4 with TRBJ2-3, with 7 bases identical to TRBD2. The CDR3 contains 17 residues. CDR1 is SGHNT, CDR2 YYREEE, per germline (reference sequence). The trim removed 2 bases at V and 0 bases at J, leaving 9 bases unmatched. Written as DNA, the CDR3 is TGTGCCAGCAGCTTAGGAATTGTGGGAGGGAGCACAGATACGCAGTATTTT. Its protein product is CASSLGIVGGSTDTQYF. Combining the CDR3 with reference TRBV5-4 and TRBJ2-3 gives the whole variable domain ETGVTQSPTHLIKTRGQQVTLRCSSQSGHNTVSWYQQALGQGPQFIFQYYREEENGRGNFPPRFSGLQFPNYSSELNVNALELDDSALYLCASSLGIVGGSTDTQYFGPGTRLTVL.

This clonotype showed up just a few times. CDR3 residues: CASSLSSTRPIAEQYF. CDR3 nucleotides: TGTGCCAGCAGTTTATCCTCGACTAGGCCGATAGCCGAGCAGTACTTC. The rearrangement links TRBV12-3 or TRBV12-4 to TRBJ2-7; a weak D match, TRBD2 (6 bases). There are 16 residues in the CDR3. V lost 2 bases to trimming and J lost 6 bases, with 20 bases between them.

The chain combines TRBV27 with TRBJ2-5; tentative D call: TRBD2 (6 bases). Looked up from germline, CDR1 is MNHEY and CDR2 is SMNVEV (reference sequence). There are 14 residues in the CDR3. Trimming pared 5 bases from V and 1 base from J, leaving 11 bases between. The CDR3 protein is CASSTAGTQETQYF. CDR3 coding DNA: TGTGCCAGCAGTACCGCGGGGACCCAAGAGACCCAGTACTTC.

The chain combines TRBV29-1 with TRBJ2-7; 9 bases line up with TRBD1. Germline V lookup: CDR1 SQVTM, CDR2 ANQGSEA. Trimming removed 6 bases from V and 6 bases from J; junction bases left unmatched: 3. The CDR3 extends over 11 amino acids. The CDR3 sequence: CSVGTGSEQYF. DNA for the CDR3: TGCAGCGTCGGGACAGGGAGCGAGCAGTACTTC.

About this clonotype itself: This clone may be a read error of a much larger clone one base away. The CDR3 does not end in the conserved phenylalanine or tryptophan, so this is likely a read error. Here the CDR3 DNA reads TGTGCCAGCAGCCCTACTAGCGAGCACACAGATACGCAGTATCTT. It encodes CASSPTSEHTDTQYL. The V gene is TRBV7-3, the J gene TRBJ2-3, with 7 bases aligning to TRBD2. Germline trimming cut 5 bases from V and 2 bases from J; bases unmatched to any gene: 7. This CDR3 spans 15 amino acids. Germline V gene lookup returns CDR1 SGHTA and CDR2 FQGTGA.

The chain recombines TRBV6-1 with TRBJ2-5; TRBD2 matches 9 bases. There are 15 residues in the CDR3. V shed 6 bases and J 5 bases; nucleotides not matched to a gene: 10. Per germline, CDR1 MNHNS and CDR2 SASEGT. The CDR3, as DNA: TGTGCCAGCAGAAGTTCGCTAGCGGGATGGGAGACCCAGTACTTC. Protein: CASRSSLAGWETQYF.

With respect to this clonotype: Because the CDR3 is missing its conserved closing phenylalanine or tryptophan, this is likely a read error. The chain uses TRBV24-1 and TRBJ1-5; no clear D gene. This CDR3 comprises 13 residues. Germline V lookup: CDR1 KGHDR, CDR2 SFDVKD. Trimming removed 2 bases at V and 6 bases at J, with 7 bases between. DNA for the CDR3: TGTGCCACCAGTGATTCGGGGTTTCAGCCCCAGCATCTT. Protein product: CATSDSGFQPQHL.

The rearrangement links TRBV3-1 to TRBJ2-7; TRBD1 matches 10 bases. Germline V gene sequence: CDR1 LGHDT, CDR2 YNNKEL (reference sequence). The CDR3 length is 16 residues. The trim removed 1 base at V and 7 bases at J, leaving 10 bases unmatched. In nucleotides, the CDR3 is TGTGCCAGCAGCCAAGTTAGGGACAGGGGTCCGTCGGAGCAGTACTTC. This codes for CASSQVRDRGPSEQYF.

This clonotype was counted at least ten times. The CDR3 DNA is TGTGCCAGCAGGACTTCGGGACACGTCACTGAAGCTTTCTTT. Amino acids: CASRTSGHVTEAFF. This sequence joins TRBV6-1 and TRBJ1-1; possible D gene TRBD1, 6 bases. This CDR3 region has 14 residues. V lost 6 bases, J lost 4 bases, and 15 bases lay in between. The germline gives CDR1 MNHNS, CDR2 SASEGT.

This clonotype was observed a few times. This rearrangement joins TRBV6-1 to TRBJ1-5, with TRBD1 identical over 8 bases. Germline CDR1 is MNHNS and CDR2 is SASEGT. The CDR3 extends over 13 amino acids. V was pared by 5 bases and J by 6 bases, with 3 bases of the junction left unmatched. CDR3 sequence reads: CASSPTGGQPQHF. The CDR3 DNA reads as TGTGCCAGCAGTCCTACAGGGGGTCAGCCCCAGCATTTT.